This TCR beta chain emerged from a study of early T cells in non-severe SARS-CoV-2 infection. Findings and caveats of the study: Private and CD4 specificities were missed by VDJdb matching, which favored anti-spike CD8 responses.

The TCR library protocol was used to attach unique molecular identifiers. These identifiers were attached to individual cDNA molecules. Each CDR3 protein is one row after TCRdb ran MiXCR on the 5' RACE reads. The table shows about 98,000 distinct CDR3 sequences, with roughly an eighth occurring only once. J gave up 1 base and V 5 bases, and 12 bases lay outside the gene matches. Germline assignment: CDR1 KGHSH and CDR2 LQKENI. The CDR3 runs 18 residues. About this clonotype itself: The antigen remains unidentified.

The sample taken for sequencing was whole blood. This rearrangement joins TRBV18 to TRBJ2-4, with 9 bases identical to TRBD1. The clonotype was recovered from an adult who was a healthcare worker with PCR-confirmed SARS-CoV-2 infection or an uninfected control (not recorded which). The CDR3 sequence is CASSMDRGILGAKNIQYF. In DNA form, the CDR3 reads TGTGCCAGCTCAATGGACAGGGGTATCCTGGGGGCCAAAAACATTCAGTACTTC.